This TCR beta chain was identified during a study of CD8 T cells in ankylosing spondylitis. In regard to this clonotype: Its antigen remains unidentified.

TCR beta libraries were made by quantitative 5'-RACE with molecular barcodes. One entry per CDR3 protein results from TCRdb running MiXCR on the 5' RACE reads. The data show just under 550,000 distinct CDR3 sequences, more than 9.5% seen once. Study findings and constraints: What seemed typical of ankylosing spondylitis blood was a TCR beta motif built from several highly homologous variants. Significantly higher representation of disease-linked clones was reported for matched ankylosing spondylitis synovial fluid. Earlier literature documents some of the motif variants in reactive arthritis synovial fluid and blood.

The receptor was isolated from a male donor with ankylosing spondylitis. Specimen: blood, either unsorted or a sorted T cell fraction (not recorded which).

CDR3 amino acids: CASSWGQGVLQTQYF. DNA of the CDR3: TGCGCCAGCAGCTGGGGACAGGGCGTCTTGCAGACCCAGTACTTC. The rearrangement links TRBV5-1 to TRBJ2-5; 9 bases are shared with TRBD1. The V gene's germline CDR1 is SGHRS and CDR2 YFSETQ. J lost 6 bases, V lost 3 bases, and 9 bases had no gene match. This CDR3 is 15 amino acids long.